This T cell receptor beta chain was retrieved from a study of shared clonotypes between healthy human individuals. For each subset, genomic DNA was distributed in equal portions over several immunoSEQ plates. Using immunoSEQ multiplex PCR, the repertoire was profiled, and TCRdb retains in-frame clones only, with some absent. The sample includes 2 million to 2.5 million clones, over 85% of them seen just once. General observations from the study: Clonotypes shared by all four sorted-subset donors had higher generation probabilities than non-shared clonotypes.

Donors had no recently reported acute infections or vaccinations and were HIV-negative. This clone was seen only once. No antigen is known for it. Between the trimmed V and J ends, which lost 0 bases and 1 base, there was a span of 12 bases. The V gene's germline CDR1 is MNHEY and CDR2 SMNVEV (reference sequence). The CDR3 sequence is 16 residues long. The sample comprised naive CD4+ T cells from PBMCs. As for subset: CD45RA+ positively selected. The rearrangement links TRBV27 to TRBJ1-2, with D possibly matching TRBD1 (5 bases). The source is a man aged 18 to 30 in good health. Some clones in this sample may be carry-over from other donors' samples. The CDR3, as DNA: TGTGCCAGCAGTTTATCGCAGAGGGGAATTAACTATGGCTACACCTTC. This encodes CASSLSQRGINYGYTF.